The 25 T cell receptor beta chains presented below share a single source sample, sequenced in a study of control samples from healthy donors and cancer patients. Using immunoSEQ multiplex PCR, the repertoire was profiled, and TCRdb retains in-frame clones only, with some absent. Here the sample spans under 200,000 clones, approximately 96% being singletons. The specimen sequenced was blood. Source of these receptors: a woman aged 30 to 39 in good health.

This chain links TRBV28 with TRBJ1-3; tentative D call: TRBD1 (5 bases). Germline-derived CDR1 and CDR2 are MDHEN and SYDVKM. This CDR3 contains 15 residues. The V end was cut by 5 bases, the J end by 0 bases, with 11 bases between. The CDR3: CASSGGRYSGNTIYF. CDR3 sequence (DNA): TGTGCCAGCAGTGGGGGAAGGTACTCTGGAAACACCATATATTTT.

A single count supports this clone. The chain recombines TRBV11-2 with TRBJ1-1, with D possibly TRBD1 on 5 matching bases. The V gene lost 0 bases and the J gene lost 11 bases, with 16 bases spanning the gap. Germline CDR1 SGHAT, CDR2 FQNNGV. The CDR3 totals 14 residues. In DNA, the CDR3 is TGTGCCAGCAGCTTAGATTGGGACCCCCGATTGGCTTTCTTT. This encodes CASSLDWDPRLAFF.

V gene TRBV7-3 combines with J gene TRBJ2-7, with 8 bases matching TRBD2. This CDR3 spans 15 amino acids. Per the germline V gene, CDR1 is SGHTA and CDR2 is FQGTGA. Trimming took 0 bases from V and 0 from J; bases not matched to a gene: 1. The CDR3 loop is CASSLTRGGSYEQYF. CDR3 sequence (DNA): TGTGCCAGCAGCTTAACTCGGGGGGGCTCCTACGAGCAGTACTTC.

The chain is built from TRBV11-3 and TRBJ2-2; D gene uncertain. The germline V and J ends were trimmed by 1 base and 6 bases, with 6 bases remaining between them. The CDR3 runs 13 residues. Germline CDR1 is SGHNT and CDR2 is YENEEA. DNA of the CDR3: TGTGCCAGCAGCTTAGGCCAGCCCGGGGAGCTGTTTTTT. It translates to CASSLGQPGELFF.

This sequence joins TRBV15 and TRBJ2-1; 10 nucleotides align to TRBD2. This CDR3 spans 15 amino acids. With 1 base clipped from V and 7 bases from J, the junction kept 4 bases outside the gene matches. Germline values: CDR1 LNHNV, CDR2 YYDKDF (reference sequence). The CDR3 DNA follows: TGTGCCACCAGCAGAGGGAGCGGGAGGGGGAATGAGCAGTTCTTC. Protein sequence: CATSRGSGRGNEQFF.

The rearrangement links TRBV29-1 to TRBJ2-1; 12 nucleotides agree with TRBD2. The CDR3 loop spans 16 amino acids. V was clipped by 3 bases and J by 0 bases; unmatched bases: 3. CDR1 is SQVTM, CDR2 ANQGSEA, per germline. The chain's CDR3 is CSVERTSGVSYNEQFF. The DNA for the CDR3 is TGCAGCGTTGAGCGGACTAGCGGGGTCTCCTACAATGAGCAGTTCTTC.

The V gene is TRBV18, the J gene TRBJ2-3; 7 bases match TRBD2. This CDR3 has 16 amino acids. The germline gives CDR1 KGHSH, CDR2 LQKENI. The junction had 10 bases not matched to a gene; V was cut back by 3 bases and J by 4 bases. CDR3 DNA sequence: TGTGCCAGCTCACCTTGGGCCAGCGGGGAGGCAGATACGCAGTATTTT. Its protein is CASSPWASGEADTQYF.

J is TRBJ2-3 and V is TRBV19, with D perhaps matching TRBD2 (6 bases). Germline V gene data show CDR1 as LNHDA and CDR2 as SQIVND (reference sequence). This CDR3 spans 13 amino acids. With 8 bases removed from V and 5 bases from J, the gap between germline ends came to 14 bases. CDR3 in DNA: TGTGCCAGTTCTTCTAGGAGGGAAGATACGCAGTATTTT. As protein: CASSSRREDTQYF.

The genes are TRBV9 and TRBJ2-1; maybe TRBD2 (7 bases). Looked up from germline, CDR1 is SGDLS and CDR2 is YYNGEE. The length of the CDR3 is 17 residues. Trimming left V 0 bases short and J 0 bases short, with 13 bases between. The CDR3, as DNA: TGTGCCAGCAGCGTAGAGGGGGAGGGCCCCTCCTACAATGAGCAGTTCTTC. Encoded protein: CASSVEGEGPSYNEQFF. The full variable domain, rest sourced from reference TRBV9 and TRBJ2-1, is DSGVTQTPKHLITATGQRVTLRCSPRSGDLSVYWYQQSLDQGLQFLIQYYNGEERAKGNILERFSAQQFPDLHSELNLSSLELGDSALYFCASSVEGEGPSYNEQFFGPGTRLTVL.

This chain joins TRBV3-1 (or the pseudogene TRBV3-2) and TRBJ1-1; no firm D call. Between the trimmed V and J ends, which lost 0 bases and 8 bases, there was a span of 10 bases. Germline V lookup: CDR1 LGHDT, CDR2 YNNKEL (reference sequence). This CDR3 has 13 residues. The CDR3 sequence is CASSQEAMEEAFF. Here the CDR3 DNA reads TGTGCCAGCAGCCAAGAAGCGATGGAGGAAGCTTTCTTT.

This chain links TRBV6-5 with TRBJ1-3; D possibly corresponds to TRBD1 (5 bases). The CDR3 has 15 residues. The germline V gene encodes CDR1 MNHEY and CDR2 SVGAGI. Trimming cost V 6 bases and J 2 bases, with 14 bases left between them. The chain's CDR3 is CASSYAGAPGNTIYF. The CDR3 coding sequence is TGTGCCAGCAGCTACGCCGGGGCCCCTGGAAACACCATATATTTT.

The chain employs TRBV21-1 and TRBJ1-5. TRBV21-1 is recorded as a pseudogene. This CDR3 comprises 16 residues. The CDR3 DNA reads TGTGCCAGCAGCACGAACTCTGGCCCCCGCAATCAGCCCCAGCATTTT. This gives the protein CASSTNSGPRNQPQHF.

The chain recombines TRBV5-1 with TRBJ2-7; 11 nucleotides agree with TRBD1. The CDR3 consists of 16 residues. CDR1 and CDR2 (germline): SGHRS, YFSETQ. The J segment lost 4 bases and the V segment lost 0 bases, leaving 6 bases of the junction unmatched. CDR3 bases: TGCGCCAGCAGCTTGGGGGACAGGGGGTATCTGTACGAGCAGTACTTC. This translates into CASSLGDRGYLYEQYF.

This chain connects TRBV11-2 to TRBJ1-1, with 9 bases aligning to TRBD1. Germline loops: CDR1 SGHAT, CDR2 FQNNGV. There are 16 residues in the CDR3. Unmatched junction bases numbered 10, after V lost 3 bases and J lost 5 bases. CDR3 DNA: TGTGCCAGCAGCTTTCGGGAGGGACAGGGTCATACTGAAGCTTTCTTT. Protein: CASSFREGQGHTEAFF.

The rearrangement joins TRBV6-4 to TRBJ2-3; 9 bases map to TRBD2. Germline V lookup: CDR1 MRHNA, CDR2 SNTAGT. The CDR3 spans 15 residues. The junction had 0 bases not matched to a gene; V was cut back by 2 bases and J by 0 bases. The DNA of the CDR3 is TGTGCCAGCAGTGACGGGACTAGCAGCACAGATACGCAGTATTTT. Translation: CASSDGTSSTDTQYF.

The rearrangement links TRBV6-6 to TRBJ2-1; TRBD1 matches at 7 bases. The J segment lost 2 bases and the V segment lost 2 bases, leaving 3 bases of the junction unmatched. The length of the CDR3 is 15 residues. Per the germline V gene, CDR1 is MNHNY and CDR2 is SVGAGI (reference sequence). The CDR3 DNA is TGTGCCAGCAGTTACACCGGGACAGCCTACAATGAGCAGTTCTTC. It codes for CASSYTGTAYNEQFF.

The rearrangement links TRBV9 to TRBJ1-6; D is ambiguous. The ends were cut back, 0 bases at V and 4 bases at J, with 5 bases in the middle. Germline CDR1 reads SGDLS; CDR2 reads YYNGEE. The CDR3 has 14 amino acids. CDR3 coding DNA: TGTGCCAGCAGCGTAGTCGGTTATAATTCACCCCTCCACTTT. Its protein product is CASSVVGYNSPLHF.

The gene calls are TRBV5-1 and TRBJ1-4; D uncertain. The V end lost 2 bases, the J end lost 7 bases, and 9 bases lay between the germline ends. Germline CDR1 SGHRS, CDR2 YFSETQ. There are 13 residues in the CDR3. The CDR3 region is CASSLGMGEKLFF. CDR3 in DNA: TGCGCCAGCAGCTTAGGGATGGGTGAAAAACTGTTTTTT.

The gene calls are TRBV2 and TRBJ2-3, with 8 bases aligning to TRBD2. V lost 5 bases to trimming and J lost 2 bases; unmatched junction nucleotides: 6. The CDR3 is 15 residues long. Germline assignment: CDR1 SNHLY and CDR2 FYNNEI. The DNA for the CDR3 is TGTGCCAGCAGTTTGGCGGGAGGCCTCACAGATACGCAGTATTTT. It specifies CASSLAGGLTDTQYF.

This rearrangement joins TRBV27 to TRBJ1-2, with D tentatively TRBD1 (6 bases). Trimming cost V 6 bases and J 5 bases, with 16 bases left between them. This CDR3 spans 14 amino acids. From germline, CDR1 is MNHEY and CDR2 SMNVEV (reference sequence). This CDR3 is CASSPGGGGYGYTF. CDR3 nucleotides: TGTGCCAGCAGCCCTGGAGGGGGAGGGTATGGCTACACCTTC.

The chain is built from TRBV6-5 and TRBJ2-7, with 8 bases aligning to TRBD1. CDR3 size: 15 residues. In germline, CDR1 is MNHEY, CDR2 SVGAGI. Trimming at V came to 2 bases and at J to 2 bases, leaving 5 bases not matched to a gene. The DNA of the CDR3 is TGTGCCAGCAGTTACAGGGACAGGCCACCCTACGAGCAGTACTTC. It codes for CASSYRDRPPYEQYF.

The CDR3 DNA follows: TGCGCCAGCAGCCAAGACAGGGTTCCCTATAATTCACCCCTCCACTTT. This encodes CASSQDRVPYNSPLHF. The chain has TRBV4-1 and TRBJ1-6; D may be TRBD1 (5 bases). This CDR3 has 16 residues. V was clipped by 0 bases and J by 2 bases, with 8 bases between them. Germline V gene data show CDR1 as MGHRA and CDR2 as YSYEKL.

CDR3: CASSQVEATGNTIYF. The CDR3 DNA follows: TGTGCCAGCAGCCAGGTAGAGGCGACCGGAAACACCATATATTTT. The rearrangement links TRBV4-2 to TRBJ1-3; D gene uncertain. CDR3 length equals 15 residues. Germline loops: CDR1 LGHNA, CDR2 YNFKEQ. Deletions cut 3 bases from V and 4 bases from J, with 13 bases between.

The J gene is TRBJ2-7, the V gene TRBV7-6; the match to TRBD1 covers 10 bases. CDR3 size: 16 residues. CDR1 SGHVS and CDR2 FNYEAQ come from the germline V gene. J was trimmed by 2 bases and V by 5 bases; bases with no gene match: 9. CDR3 amino acids: CASSAGVGTGAYEQYF. In DNA form, the CDR3 reads TGTGCCAGCAGCGCCGGGGTGGGGACAGGGGCCTACGAGCAGTACTTC. The full variable domain, in which reference TRBV7-6 and TRBJ2-7 provide the parts outside the CDR3, is GAGVSQSPRYKVTKRGQDVALRCDPISGHVSLYWYRQALGQGPEFLTYFNYEAQQDKSGLPNDRFSAERPEGSISTLTIQRTEQRDSAMYRCASSAGVGTGAYEQYFGPGTRLTVT.

The chain carries TRBV6-1 and TRBJ2-3; 9 nucleotides agree with TRBD1. Germline values: CDR1 MNHNS, CDR2 SASEGT. The CDR3 has 14 amino acids. The J segment lost 7 bases and the V segment lost 3 bases, leaving 5 bases of the junction unmatched. CDR3 protein: CASSEDRGRNTQYF. The CDR3 DNA follows: TGTGCCAGCAGTGAGGACAGGGGTCGAAATACGCAGTATTTT.